This is a list of T cell receptor beta chains from one sample in a study of blood T cell repertoires in COVID-19. Method: immunoSEQ multiplex PCR; TCRdb's copy keeps in-frame clones and lacks some. The table has approximately 260,000 clones, approximately 82% seen once. Sequences were obtained from peripheral blood. Source of these receptors: a woman of 80 years or more with active or convalescent COVID-19. Both conserved end residues are part of each CDR3. Each record gives: V gene, clone size, D gene, J gene, CDR3 DNA, CDR3 protein. D genes are given only for firm matches. Expanded clones get a size class; other rows say once, few or many, or leave the size out.

V gene: TRBV28
clone size: few
D gene: TRBD1
J gene: TRBJ2-7
CDR3 DNA: TGTGCCAGCATTAGTGGACAGGGCTACGAGCAGTACTTC
CDR3 protein: CASISGQGYEQYF

V gene: TRBV4-1
clone size: -
D gene: TRBD2
J gene: TRBJ2-7
CDR3 DNA: TGCGCCAGCAGCCAAGTATCCGGACTAGCGGGGGCAACCGAGCAGTACTTC
CDR3 protein: CASSQVSGLAGATEQYF

V gene: TRBV28
clone size: -
D gene: -
J gene: TRBJ1-4
CDR3 DNA: TGTGCCAGCAGCCTAAGGGGTCTCGGTAATGAAAAACTGTTTTTT
CDR3 protein: CASSLRGLGNEKLFF

V gene: TRBV18
clone size: -
D gene: -
J gene: TRBJ1-2
CDR3 DNA: TGTGCCAGCTCACCACAGAGGGAGTCCTATGGCTACACCTTC
CDR3 protein: CASSPQRESYGYTF

V gene: TRBV19
clone size: -
D gene: -
J gene: TRBJ2-2
CDR3 DNA: TGTGCCAGTAGCCCGACACTTAACACCGGGGAGCTGTTTTTT
CDR3 protein: CASSPTLNTGELFF

V gene: TRBV18
clone size: -
D gene: TRBD1
J gene: TRBJ1-1
CDR3 DNA: TGTGCCAGCTCACCGCCCGGGACAGGGAACACTGAAGCTTTCTTT
CDR3 protein: CASSPPGTGNTEAFF

V gene: TRBV6-2/TRBV6-3
clone size: few
D gene: TRBD1
J gene: TRBJ1-4
CDR3 DNA: TGTGCCAGCAGTGGAGGGGGCTGGGAAAAACTGTTTTTT
CDR3 protein: CASSGGGWEKLFF

V gene: TRBV6-6
clone size: -
D gene: TRBD1
J gene: TRBJ2-7
CDR3 DNA: TGTGCCAGCAGTTACCGACAGGGTGTCTACGAGCAGTACTTC
CDR3 protein: CASSYRQGVYEQYF

V gene: TRBV19
clone size: -
D gene: TRBD1
J gene: TRBJ1-2
CDR3 DNA: TGTGCCAGTAGTCCGACCTCACAGGGGAACTATGGCTACACCTTC
CDR3 protein: CASSPTSQGNYGYTF

V gene: TRBV5-4
clone size: -
D gene: TRBD1
J gene: TRBJ2-7
CDR3 DNA: TGTGCCAGCAGCTTACAGGGGGCCTACGAGCAGTACTTC
CDR3 protein: CASSLQGAYEQYF

V gene: TRBV5-1
clone size: -
D gene: -
J gene: TRBJ1-1
CDR3 DNA: TGCGCCAGCAGCCCTCCTCTCGGAGGGGTTTCTGAAGCTTTCTTT
CDR3 protein: CASSPPLGGVSEAFF

V gene: TRBV5-8
clone size: few
D gene: -
J gene: TRBJ1-2
CDR3 DNA: TGTGCCAGCAGCTTCCGCAGGGACTCCTATGGCTACACCTTC
CDR3 protein: CASSFRRDSYGYTF

V gene: TRBV2
clone size: -
D gene: TRBD1
J gene: TRBJ2-2
CDR3 DNA: TGTGCCAGCAGATTTGGACAGGGGAACACCGGGGAGCTGTTTTTT
CDR3 protein: CASRFGQGNTGELFF

V gene: TRBV5-1
clone size: few
D gene: -
J gene: TRBJ1-2
CDR3 DNA: TGCGCCAGCAGCTTGACAGGGTGGTTTGAGGGGGGCTACACCTTC
CDR3 protein: CASSLTGWFEGGYTF

V gene: TRBV6-1
clone size: -
D gene: TRBD2
J gene: TRBJ2-1
CDR3 DNA: TGTGCCAGCAGTGAACCCCCTCGGGGCGGGAGGTCTAACAATGAGCAGTTCTTC
CDR3 protein: CASSEPPRGGRSNNEQFF

V gene: TRBV2
clone size: -
D gene: TRBD1
J gene: TRBJ1-2
CDR3 DNA: TGTGCCAGCAGGCCCGGGACAGGGGTCCTTAACTATGGCTACACCTTC
CDR3 protein: CASRPGTGVLNYGYTF

V gene: TRBV5-6
clone size: -
D gene: TRBD1
J gene: TRBJ2-3
CDR3 DNA: TGTGCCAGCAGCTTAACAGGGGCAGATACGCAGTATTTT
CDR3 protein: CASSLTGADTQYF

V gene: TRBV3-1/TRBV3-2
clone size: -
D gene: TRBD2
J gene: TRBJ2-3
CDR3 DNA: TGTGCCAGCAGCCCCGGACTAGCTTCAGATACGCAGTATTTT
CDR3 protein: CASSPGLASDTQYF

V gene: TRBV19
clone size: -
D gene: -
J gene: TRBJ1-5
CDR3 DNA: TGTGCCAGTAGTATATCCAACAATCAGCCCCAGCATTTT
CDR3 protein: CASSISNNQPQHF

V gene: TRBV5-4
clone size: -
D gene: TRBD1
J gene: TRBJ1-4
CDR3 DNA: TGTGCCAGCAGCCCTGGGACAGGTGATAGCGGAAAACTGTTTTTT
CDR3 protein: CASSPGTGDSGKLFF

V gene: TRBV5-5
clone size: -
D gene: -
J gene: TRBJ2-3
CDR3 DNA: TGTGCCAGCAGCACGGGCCGGGGAGGAGATACGCAGTATTTT
CDR3 protein: CASSTGRGGDTQYF

V gene: TRBV6-5
clone size: -
D gene: TRBD2
J gene: TRBJ2-5
CDR3 DNA: TGTGCCAGCAGTTACCGTACTAGCGGGAGCGTTACCCAGTACTTC
CDR3 protein: CASSYRTSGSVTQYF

V gene: TRBV12-5
clone size: few
D gene: -
J gene: TRBJ2-1
CDR3 DNA: TGTGCTAGTGGTTTGCCGCCCTCGGCGGTTCAGTTCTTC
CDR3 protein: CASGLPPSAVQFF

V gene: TRBV18
clone size: -
D gene: -
J gene: TRBJ2-5
CDR3 DNA: TGTGCCAGCTCACCACGAGAGTCACAAGAGACCCAGTACTTC
CDR3 protein: CASSPRESQETQYF

V gene: TRBV4-1
clone size: -
D gene: TRBD1
J gene: TRBJ1-6
CDR3 DNA: TGCGCCAGCAGCCTCAACGTCGAGACAGGGAAGCGCTCACCCCTCCACTTT
CDR3 protein: CASSLNVETGKRSPLHF

V gene: TRBV5-1
clone size: -
D gene: -
J gene: TRBJ1-1
CDR3 DNA: TGCGCCAGCAGCTTGGGCACAGGGAACACTGAAGCTTTCTTT
CDR3 protein: CASSLGTGNTEAFF

V gene: TRBV18
clone size: -
D gene: -
J gene: TRBJ1-1
CDR3 DNA: TGTGCCAGCTCAACTCGGGGGGAATCCACTGAAGCTTTCTTT
CDR3 protein: CASSTRGESTEAFF

V gene: TRBV4-1
clone size: once
D gene: TRBD2
J gene: TRBJ2-5
CDR3 DNA: TGCGCCAGCAGCCAAGATCGGACTAGAAGACAAGAGACCCAGTACTTC
CDR3 protein: CASSQDRTRRQETQYF

V gene: TRBV5-1
clone size: once
D gene: TRBD2
J gene: TRBJ2-5
CDR3 DNA: TGCGCCAGCAGCTTGAGTCGGGGGGGCCAAGAGACCCAGTACTTC
CDR3 protein: CASSLSRGGQETQYF

V gene: TRBV5-4
clone size: -
D gene: -
J gene: TRBJ1-2
CDR3 DNA: TGTGCCAGCAGCTCCCGGGGAGGCGCGTATGGCTACACCTTC
CDR3 protein: CASSSRGGAYGYTF

V gene: TRBV5-1
clone size: -
D gene: TRBD1
J gene: TRBJ1-3
CDR3 DNA: TGCGCCAGCAGCTTGTCAGATGACAGGGCTGGAAACACCATATATTTT
CDR3 protein: CASSLSDDRAGNTIYF

V gene: TRBV10-1
clone size: -
D gene: -
J gene: TRBJ2-2
CDR3 DNA: TGCGCCAGCAGTGGTCCCAGGAACACCGGGGAGCTGTTTTTT
CDR3 protein: CASSGPRNTGELFF

V gene: TRBV5-1
clone size: -
D gene: TRBD2
J gene: TRBJ2-3
CDR3 DNA: TGCGCCAGCAGCTTGGAGGCTAGCGGCCCCACAGATACGCAGTATTTT
CDR3 protein: CASSLEASGPTDTQYF

V gene: TRBV3-1/TRBV3-2
clone size: -
D gene: TRBD2
J gene: TRBJ2-3
CDR3 DNA: TGTGCCAGCAGCCAGCGGGAGGGGACAGATACGCAGTATTTT
CDR3 protein: CASSQREGTDTQYF

V gene: TRBV20-1
clone size: -
D gene: -
J gene: TRBJ2-3
CDR3 DNA: TGCAGTGCTAGTCTGGGCTTTTTCACAGATACGCAGTATTTT
CDR3 protein: CSASLGFFTDTQYF

V gene: TRBV6-5
clone size: -
D gene: TRBD1
J gene: TRBJ1-5
CDR3 DNA: TGTGCCAGCAGCCAACAGGGGGCGAGTCAGCCCCAGCATTTT
CDR3 protein: CASSQQGASQPQHF

V gene: TRBV5-1
clone size: -
D gene: TRBD1
J gene: TRBJ1-2
CDR3 DNA: TGCGCCAGCAGCGTGGGACAGGACCCTAACTATGGCTACACCTTC
CDR3 protein: CASSVGQDPNYGYTF

V gene: TRBV29-1
clone size: -
D gene: -
J gene: TRBJ1-2
CDR3 DNA: TGCAGCGTTGTTGTGTTTGGGAGGACCAAAGAACCTAACTATGGCTACACCTTC
CDR3 protein: CSVVVFGRTKEPNYGYTF

V gene: TRBV5-4
clone size: -
D gene: -
J gene: TRBJ1-1
CDR3 DNA: TGTGCCAGCAGCACAGGAGGACAGAAGATAGCTTTCTTT
CDR3 protein: CASSTGGQKIAFF

V gene: TRBV4-1
clone size: few
D gene: -
J gene: TRBJ1-1
CDR3 DNA: TGCGCCAGCAGCCAGTTACAGGGATACACTGAAGCTTTCTTT
CDR3 protein: CASSQLQGYTEAFF

V gene: TRBV2
clone size: once
D gene: TRBD1
J gene: TRBJ1-6
CDR3 DNA: TGTGCCAGCACCCCCCTGAGGGGACAGGGATCACCCCTCCACTTT
CDR3 protein: CASTPLRGQGSPLHF

V gene: TRBV11-2
clone size: -
D gene: TRBD2
J gene: TRBJ2-1
CDR3 DNA: TGTGCCAGCAGCTATCCCACTAGCGAAGGGGATGAGCAGTTCTTC
CDR3 protein: CASSYPTSEGDEQFF

V gene: TRBV27
clone size: -
D gene: TRBD1
J gene: TRBJ1-5
CDR3 DNA: TGTGCCAGCAGAGAGGGGGACAGGGACAATCAGCCCCAGCATTTT
CDR3 protein: CASREGDRDNQPQHF

V gene: TRBV14
clone size: few
D gene: TRBD1
J gene: TRBJ1-1
CDR3 DNA: TGTGCCAGCAGCCAGGACAGGTCCGCTCCCCGTTTT
CDR3 protein: CASSQDRSAPRF

V gene: TRBV19
clone size: -
D gene: TRBD2
J gene: TRBJ2-3
CDR3 DNA: TGTGCCAGTAGTATAGCGGGACTAGTAGCAGATACGCAGTATTTT
CDR3 protein: CASSIAGLVADTQYF

V gene: TRBV7-9
clone size: -
D gene: -
J gene: TRBJ2-7
CDR3 DNA: TGTGCCAGCAGCTTGGCAGGGTCCCACGAGCAGTACTTC
CDR3 protein: CASSLAGSHEQYF

V gene: TRBV3-1/TRBV3-2
clone size: -
D gene: -
J gene: TRBJ2-5
CDR3 DNA: TGTGCCAGCAGCCAAGTCCGGGGAAAACGTGAGACCCAGTACTTC
CDR3 protein: CASSQVRGKRETQYF

V gene: TRBV5-1
clone size: -
D gene: -
J gene: TRBJ1-4
CDR3 DNA: TGCGCCAGCAGCTTGTCTTCAGGCGTTAATGAAAAACTGTTTTTT
CDR3 protein: CASSLSSGVNEKLFF

V gene: TRBV6-5
clone size: -
D gene: -
J gene: TRBJ1-4
CDR3 DNA: TGTGCCAGCAGTAAATACAGAACAACTAATGAAAAACTGTTTTTT
CDR3 protein: CASSKYRTTNEKLFF

V gene: TRBV5-1
clone size: few
D gene: -
J gene: TRBJ2-1
CDR3 DNA: TGCGCCAGCAGGCCAGACCCAGCGGTCTACAATGAGCAGTTCTTC
CDR3 protein: CASRPDPAVYNEQFF

V gene: TRBV7-9
clone size: -
D gene: -
J gene: TRBJ1-1
CDR3 DNA: TGTGCCAGCAGCTTAGAGAGGGTTATGAACACTGAAGCTTTCTTT
CDR3 protein: CASSLERVMNTEAFF

V gene: TRBV24-1
clone size: -
D gene: -
J gene: TRBJ2-1
CDR3 DNA: TGTGCCACCAGTGATGGCGGGGCCTACAATGAGCAGTTCTTC
CDR3 protein: CATSDGGAYNEQFF

V gene: TRBV9
clone size: -
D gene: TRBD1
J gene: TRBJ1-5
CDR3 DNA: TGTGCCAGCAGCGCCCAGGGGGCAGATGGTCAGCCCCAGCATTTT
CDR3 protein: CASSAQGADGQPQHF

V gene: TRBV4-2
clone size: -
D gene: TRBD2
J gene: TRBJ2-1
CDR3 DNA: TGTGCCAGCAGCCAAGTTGGGACTAGCGGGATCCATGAGCAGTTCTTC
CDR3 protein: CASSQVGTSGIHEQFF

V gene: TRBV18
clone size: once
D gene: -
J gene: TRBJ2-3
CDR3 DNA: TGTGCCAGCTCACCTCAGTTAGGGGGATTCACAGATACGCAGTATTTT
CDR3 protein: CASSPQLGGFTDTQYF

V gene: TRBV5-5
clone size: -
D gene: -
J gene: TRBJ1-3
CDR3 DNA: TGTGCCAGCAGCTTACTAGGGCCCCGCTCTGGAAACACCATATATTTT
CDR3 protein: CASSLLGPRSGNTIYF

V gene: TRBV5-4
clone size: -
D gene: -
J gene: TRBJ2-7
CDR3 DNA: TGTGCCAGCAGCTTGTCGTCGAACACCATCTACGAGCAGTACTTC
CDR3 protein: CASSLSSNTIYEQYF